This T cell receptor beta chain was recovered during a study of cytomegalovirus exposure and HLA in healthy donors. Study conclusions and caveats: Certain indistinguishable V segments, among them TRBV6-2 and TRBV6-3, were excluded.

PCR used 60 Vbeta primers and 13 Jbeta primers. Under the authors' procedure: In a later analysis, some 80 million unique TCR beta chains included roughly 11 million shared by two or more donors. This table comes from immunoSEQ multiplex PCR, and its TCRdb copy is limited to in-frame clones, with some not included. That table furnishes V, J and clone size, whereas the DNA furnished D and trimming. The data contain around 200,000 clones, 70% to 80% of them singletons. Trimming removed 3 bases at V and 1 base at J, with 18 bases between. Germline CDR1 is SGHDN and CDR2 is FVKESK. The CDR3 extends over 17 amino acids. In regard to this clone: What it recognizes is unknown.

The receptor was derived from a woman aged 30 to 39 in good health and CMV-seropositive. Specimen: PBMCs. This chain links TRBV14 with TRBJ1-2, with a possible D match to TRBD1 (5 bases). DNA of the CDR3: TGTGCCAGCAGCCACGGAGGAGGGGTTGCCCTTAACTATGGCTACACCTTC. Encoded protein: CASSHGGGVALNYGYTF.